The source of this T cell receptor (beta chain) is a study of T-cell memory formation after mild COVID-19. The CDR3 length is 14 residues. The V segment lost 3 bases and the J segment 5 bases; nucleotides outside the gene matches: 6. CDR1 is DFQATT and CDR2 is SNEGSKA in the germline V gene (reference sequence). About this clonotype itself: The target antigen is unknown.

The study's findings and limits: While clones contracting from day 15 to 85 were balanced between CD4 and CD8, later expanders leaned CD4+.

5'RACE with constant-segment primers built TCRalpha and TCRbeta cDNA libraries with UMIs. MiXCR, run by TCRdb on the 5' RACE reads, gives a single entry per CDR3 protein. The profile shows over 250,000 distinct CDR3 sequences, about a sixth of them singletons. This receptor was identified in a young man who had mild COVID-19 (a few samples of this study predate the infection). Cell type and time point are not known. The sequencing sample was made of PBMCs or a T cell subset sorted from them (not recorded which). The chain has TRBV20-1 and TRBJ2-1, with TRBD1 identical over 8 bases. The CDR3 DNA reads TGCAGTGCTAGCCAGGGGGCCGGGAACAATGAGCAGTTCTTC. Its protein product is CSASQGAGNNEQFF.